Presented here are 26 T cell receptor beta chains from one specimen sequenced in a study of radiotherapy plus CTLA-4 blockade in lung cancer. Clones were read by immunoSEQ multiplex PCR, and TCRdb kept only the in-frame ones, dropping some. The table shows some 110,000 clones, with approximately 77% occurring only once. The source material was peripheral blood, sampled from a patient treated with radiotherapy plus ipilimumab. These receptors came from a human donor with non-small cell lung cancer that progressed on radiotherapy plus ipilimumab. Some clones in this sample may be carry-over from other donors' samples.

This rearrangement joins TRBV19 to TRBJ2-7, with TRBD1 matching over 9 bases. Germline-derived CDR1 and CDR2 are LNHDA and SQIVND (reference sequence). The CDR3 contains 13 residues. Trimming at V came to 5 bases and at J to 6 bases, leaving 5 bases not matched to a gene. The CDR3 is CASSPGQGFEQYF. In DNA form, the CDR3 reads TGTGCCAGTAGTCCGGGACAGGGATTCGAGCAGTACTTC.

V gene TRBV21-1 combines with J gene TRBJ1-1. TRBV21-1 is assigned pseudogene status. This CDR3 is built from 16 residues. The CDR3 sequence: CASSKEPGRMNTEAFF. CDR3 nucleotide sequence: TGTGCCAGCAGCAAAGAGCCGGGACGGATGAACACTGAAGCTTTCTTT.

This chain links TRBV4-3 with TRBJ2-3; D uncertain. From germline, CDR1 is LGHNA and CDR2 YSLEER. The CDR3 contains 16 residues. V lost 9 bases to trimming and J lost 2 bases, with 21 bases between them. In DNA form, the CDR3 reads TGCGCCAGTAAAGTGGGATTTAATGTCAACACAGATACGCAGTATTTT. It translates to CASKVGFNVNTDTQYF.

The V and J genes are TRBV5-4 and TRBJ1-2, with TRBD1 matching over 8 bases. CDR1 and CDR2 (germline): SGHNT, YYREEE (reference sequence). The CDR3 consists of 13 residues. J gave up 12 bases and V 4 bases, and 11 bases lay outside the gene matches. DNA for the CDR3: TGTGCCAGCAGCGTAGACAGGGGCGCGGGGGACACCTTC. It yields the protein CASSVDRGAGDTF.

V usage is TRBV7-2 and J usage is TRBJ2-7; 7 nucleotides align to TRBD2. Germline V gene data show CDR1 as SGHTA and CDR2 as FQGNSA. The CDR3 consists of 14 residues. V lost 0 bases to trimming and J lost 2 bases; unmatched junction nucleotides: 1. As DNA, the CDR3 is TGTGCCAGCAGCTTAGCGGGGGGGACCTACGAGCAGTACTTC. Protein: CASSLAGGTYEQYF.

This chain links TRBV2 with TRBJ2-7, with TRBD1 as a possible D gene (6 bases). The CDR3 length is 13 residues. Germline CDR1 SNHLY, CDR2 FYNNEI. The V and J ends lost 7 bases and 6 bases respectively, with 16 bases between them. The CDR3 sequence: CASTSNTGFEQYF. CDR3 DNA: TGTGCCAGCACTTCAAATACAGGGTTCGAGCAGTACTTC.

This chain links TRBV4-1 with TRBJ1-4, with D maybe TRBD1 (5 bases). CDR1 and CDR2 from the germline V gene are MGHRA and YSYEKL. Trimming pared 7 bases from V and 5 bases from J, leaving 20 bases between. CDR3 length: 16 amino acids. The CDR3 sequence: CASTLEGAGTNEKLFF. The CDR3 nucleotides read TGCGCCAGCACCCTAGAAGGGGCAGGAACAAATGAAAAACTGTTTTTT.

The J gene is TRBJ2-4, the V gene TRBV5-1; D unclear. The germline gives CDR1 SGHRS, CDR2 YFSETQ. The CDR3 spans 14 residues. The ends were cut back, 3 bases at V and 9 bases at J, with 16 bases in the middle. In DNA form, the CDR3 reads TGCGCCAGCAGCTCTACCCGGAATGCAGGCATTCAGTACTTC. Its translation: CASSSTRNAGIQYF.

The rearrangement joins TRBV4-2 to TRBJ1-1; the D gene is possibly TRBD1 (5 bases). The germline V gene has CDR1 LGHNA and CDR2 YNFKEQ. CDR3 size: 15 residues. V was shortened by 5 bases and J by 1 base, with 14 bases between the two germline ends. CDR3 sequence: CASSGGGWKNTEAFF. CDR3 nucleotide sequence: TGTGCCAGCAGCGGCGGGGGGTGGAAGAACACTGAAGCTTTCTTT.

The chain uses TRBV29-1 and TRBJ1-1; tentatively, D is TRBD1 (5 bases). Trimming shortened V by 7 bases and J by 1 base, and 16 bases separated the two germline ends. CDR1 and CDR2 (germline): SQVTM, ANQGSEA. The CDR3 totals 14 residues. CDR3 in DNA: TGCAGCGCCAGGGACCCTCTTAGGAACACTGAAGCTTTCTTT. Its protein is CSARDPLRNTEAFF.

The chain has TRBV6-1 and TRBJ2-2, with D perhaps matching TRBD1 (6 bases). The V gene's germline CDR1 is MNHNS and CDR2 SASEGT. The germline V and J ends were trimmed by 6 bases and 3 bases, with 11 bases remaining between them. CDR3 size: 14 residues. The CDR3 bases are TGTGCCAGCAGAGATACAGGGTACACCGGGGAGCTGTTTTTT. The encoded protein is CASRDTGYTGELFF.

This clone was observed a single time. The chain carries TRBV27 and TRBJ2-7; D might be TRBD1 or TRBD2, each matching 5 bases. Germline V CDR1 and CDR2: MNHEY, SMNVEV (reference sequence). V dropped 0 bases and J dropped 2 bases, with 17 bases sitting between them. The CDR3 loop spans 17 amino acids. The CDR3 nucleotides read TGTGCCAGCAGTTTATCGATCGGGGCGCCATTAACCTACGAGCAGTACTTC. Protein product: CASSLSIGAPLTYEQYF.

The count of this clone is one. CDR3 DNA: TGCGCCAGCAGCCAAGAACTCTCCGGGGGAAACATTCAGTACTTC. Translated: CASSQELSGGNIQYF. V and J are TRBV4-1 and TRBJ2-4, with D possibly being TRBD2 (6 bases). Germline-derived CDR1 and CDR2 are MGHRA and YSYEKL. The CDR3 is 15 amino acids. Trimming stripped 0 bases from V and 6 bases from J, with 12 bases between.

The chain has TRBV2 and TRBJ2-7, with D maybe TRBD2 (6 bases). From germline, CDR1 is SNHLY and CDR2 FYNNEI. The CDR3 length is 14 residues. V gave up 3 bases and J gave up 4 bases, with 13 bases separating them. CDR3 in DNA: TGTGCCAGCAGTGATAAGGAGGAGGGGTACGAGCAGTACTTC. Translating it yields CASSDKEEGYEQYF.

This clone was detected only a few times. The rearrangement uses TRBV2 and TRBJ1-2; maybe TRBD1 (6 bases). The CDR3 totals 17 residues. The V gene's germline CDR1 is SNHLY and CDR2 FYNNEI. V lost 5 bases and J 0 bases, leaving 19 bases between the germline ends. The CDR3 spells CASSLTGTYPANYGYTF. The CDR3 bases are TGTGCCAGCAGTTTGACAGGCACATATCCCGCTAACTATGGCTACACCTTC.

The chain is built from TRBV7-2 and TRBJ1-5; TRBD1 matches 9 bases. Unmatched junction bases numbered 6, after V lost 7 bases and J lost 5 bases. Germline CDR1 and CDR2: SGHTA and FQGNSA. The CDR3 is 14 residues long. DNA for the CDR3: TGTGCCAGCAACATACAGGGGGCGCATCAGCCCCAGCATTTT. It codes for CASNIQGAHQPQHF.

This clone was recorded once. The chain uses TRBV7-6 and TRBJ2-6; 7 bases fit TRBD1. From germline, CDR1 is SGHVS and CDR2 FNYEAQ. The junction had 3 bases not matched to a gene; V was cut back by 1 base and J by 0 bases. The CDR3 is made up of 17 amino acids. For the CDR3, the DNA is TGTGCCAGCAGCTTAGGTCCAGGGGGCTCTGGGGCCAACGTCCTGACTTTC. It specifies CASSLGPGGSGANVLTF. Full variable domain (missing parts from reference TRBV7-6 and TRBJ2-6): GAGVSQSPRYKVTKRGQDVALRCDPISGHVSLYWYRQALGQGPEFLTYFNYEAQQDKSGLPNDRFSAERPEGSISTLTIQRTEQRDSAMYRCASSLGPGGSGANVLTFGAGSRLTVL.

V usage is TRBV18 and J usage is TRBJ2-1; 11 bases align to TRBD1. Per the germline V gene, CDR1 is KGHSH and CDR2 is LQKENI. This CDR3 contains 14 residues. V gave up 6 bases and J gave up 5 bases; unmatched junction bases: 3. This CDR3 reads CASSRDRGNNEQFF. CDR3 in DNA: TGTGCCAGCTCCCGGGACAGGGGGAACAATGAGCAGTTCTTC.

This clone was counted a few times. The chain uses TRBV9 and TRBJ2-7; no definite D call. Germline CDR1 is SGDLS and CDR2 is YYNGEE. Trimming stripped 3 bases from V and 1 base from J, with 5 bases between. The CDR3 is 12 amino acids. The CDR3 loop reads CASSDGSYEQYF. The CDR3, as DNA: TGTGCCAGCAGCGACGGATCCTACGAGCAGTACTTC.

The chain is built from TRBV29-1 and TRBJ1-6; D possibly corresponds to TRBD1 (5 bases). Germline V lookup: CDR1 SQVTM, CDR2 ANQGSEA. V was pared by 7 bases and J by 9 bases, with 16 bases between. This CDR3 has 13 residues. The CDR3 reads CSALARAGSPLHF. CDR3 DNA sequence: TGCAGCGCTCTCGCCAGGGCAGGTTCACCCCTCCACTTT. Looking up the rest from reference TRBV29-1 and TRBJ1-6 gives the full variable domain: SAVISQKPSRDICQRGTSLTIQCQVDSQVTMMFWYRQQPGQSLTLIATANQGSEATYESGFVIDKFPISRPNLTFSTLTVSNMSPEDSSIYLCSALARAGSPLHFGNGTRLTVT.

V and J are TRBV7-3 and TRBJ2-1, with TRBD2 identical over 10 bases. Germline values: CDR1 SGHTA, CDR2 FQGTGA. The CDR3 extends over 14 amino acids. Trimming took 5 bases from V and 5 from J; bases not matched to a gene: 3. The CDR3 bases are TGTGCCAGCAGCAGCGGGGGGGCTCACAATGAGCAGTTCTTC. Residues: CASSSGGAHNEQFF.

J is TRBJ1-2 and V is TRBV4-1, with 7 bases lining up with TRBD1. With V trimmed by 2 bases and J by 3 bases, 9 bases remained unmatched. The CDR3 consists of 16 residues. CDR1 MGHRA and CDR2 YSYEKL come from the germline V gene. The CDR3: CASSQTETGSHYGYTF. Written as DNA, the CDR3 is TGCGCCAGCAGCCAAACCGAGACAGGGTCCCACTATGGCTACACCTTC.

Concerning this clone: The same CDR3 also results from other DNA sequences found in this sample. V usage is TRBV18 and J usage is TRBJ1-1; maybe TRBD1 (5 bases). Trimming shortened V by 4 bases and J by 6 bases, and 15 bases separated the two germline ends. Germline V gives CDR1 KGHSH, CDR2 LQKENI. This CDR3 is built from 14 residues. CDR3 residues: CASSREGLASEAFF. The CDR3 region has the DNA TGTGCCAGCTCACGAGAGGGACTGGCGTCTGAAGCTTTCTTT. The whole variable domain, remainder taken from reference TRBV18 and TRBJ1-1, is NAGVMQNPRHLVRRRGQEARLRCSPMKGHSHVYWYRQLPEEGLKFMVYLQKENIIDESGMPKERFSAEFPKEGPSILRIQQVVRGDSAAYFCASSREGLASEAFFGQGTRLTVV.

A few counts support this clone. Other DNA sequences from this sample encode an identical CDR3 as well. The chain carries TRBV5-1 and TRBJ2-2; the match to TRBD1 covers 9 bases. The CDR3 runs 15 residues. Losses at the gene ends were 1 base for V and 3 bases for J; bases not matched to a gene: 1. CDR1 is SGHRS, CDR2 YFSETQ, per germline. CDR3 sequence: CASSLTGGYTGELFF. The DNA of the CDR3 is TGCGCCAGCAGCTTGACAGGGGGCTACACCGGGGAGCTGTTTTTT.

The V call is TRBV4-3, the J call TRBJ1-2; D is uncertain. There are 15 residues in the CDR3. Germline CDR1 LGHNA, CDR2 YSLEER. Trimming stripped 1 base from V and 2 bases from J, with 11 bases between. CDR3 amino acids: CASSQVIGSNYGYTF. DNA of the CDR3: TGCGCCAGCAGCCAAGTGATCGGCAGCAACTATGGCTACACCTTC.

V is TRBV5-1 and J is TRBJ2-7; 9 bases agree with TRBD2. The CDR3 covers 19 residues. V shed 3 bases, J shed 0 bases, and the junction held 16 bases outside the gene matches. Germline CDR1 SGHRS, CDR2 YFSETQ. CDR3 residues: CASSSPDISGGLVSYEQYF. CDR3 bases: TGCGCCAGCAGCTCCCCAGATATTAGCGGGGGCCTTGTCTCCTACGAGCAGTACTTC.